This T cell receptor beta chain was identified in a study of regulatory T cells in long-lasting Graves disease. Time point given: newly diagnosed GD, antithyroid drugs for less than 3 months. The TCR library was made from RNA that had been extracted from PBMCs in TRIzol. The patient group derived from an endocrinology department in Xi'an, China. The EDTA tubes were filled with nine milliliters of drawn peripheral blood. Building the TCR beta libraries relied on iRepertoire HTBI primers, and CDR3 regions underwent Arm-PCR. TCRdb called the multiplex PCR reads again in MiXCR, with one record for every CDR3 protein. The data contain over 350,000 distinct CDR3 sequences, about 15% of them singletons. Study-level points and caveats: Patients with persistent disease showed a bias toward TRBV28, TRBJ1-2 and TRBJ2-5.

As to this clonotype: Its antigen is not identified.

Germline CDR1 and CDR2: SNHLY and FYNNEI. Between the trimmed V and J ends, which lost 7 bases and 5 bases, there was a span of 12 bases. The CDR3 runs to 13 residues. The same data also went into a second study, on T cells in Graves' hyperthyroidism and ophthalmopathy. From that second work: Progression to ophthalmopathy was predicted a median of roughly 6.8 months early.

The receptor's source is a woman in her thirties or forties with Graves disease. The genes are TRBV2 and TRBJ1-5, with D unclear. Specimen: peripheral blood mononuclear cells (PBMCs), collected at new diagnosis, from a patient treated with antithyroid drugs. The CDR3 protein is CASMGSPDQPQHF. The CDR3 DNA sequence: TGTGCCAGCATGGGTTCGCCTGATCAGCCCCAGCATTTT.